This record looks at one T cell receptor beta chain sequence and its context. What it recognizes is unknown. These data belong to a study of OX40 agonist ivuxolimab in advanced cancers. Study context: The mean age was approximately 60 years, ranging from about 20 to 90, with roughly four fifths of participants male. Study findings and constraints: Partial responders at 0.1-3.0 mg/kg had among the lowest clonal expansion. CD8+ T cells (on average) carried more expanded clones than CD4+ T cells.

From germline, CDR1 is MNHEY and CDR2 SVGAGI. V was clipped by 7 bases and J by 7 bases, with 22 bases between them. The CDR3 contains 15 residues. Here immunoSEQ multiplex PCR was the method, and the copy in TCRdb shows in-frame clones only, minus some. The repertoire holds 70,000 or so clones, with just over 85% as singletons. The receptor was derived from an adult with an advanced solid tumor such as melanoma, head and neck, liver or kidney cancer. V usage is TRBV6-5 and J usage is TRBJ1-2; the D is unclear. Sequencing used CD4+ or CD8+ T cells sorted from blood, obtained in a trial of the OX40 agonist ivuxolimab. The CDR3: CASIGTGAGNLGYTF. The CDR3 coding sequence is TGTGCCAGCATAGGAACCGGAGCGGGAAATCTTGGCTACACCTTC.